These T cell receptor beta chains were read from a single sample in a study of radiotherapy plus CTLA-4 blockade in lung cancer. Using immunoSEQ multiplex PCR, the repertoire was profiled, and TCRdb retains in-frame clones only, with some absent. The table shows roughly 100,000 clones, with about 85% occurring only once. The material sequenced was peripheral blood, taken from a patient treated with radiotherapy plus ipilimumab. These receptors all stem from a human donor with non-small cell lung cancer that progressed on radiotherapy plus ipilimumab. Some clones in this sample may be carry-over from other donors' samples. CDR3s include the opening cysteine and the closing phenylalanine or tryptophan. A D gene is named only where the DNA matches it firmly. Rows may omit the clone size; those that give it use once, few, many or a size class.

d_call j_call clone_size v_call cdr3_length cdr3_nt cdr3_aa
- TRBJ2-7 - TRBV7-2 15 TGTGCCAGCAGCTGGGCTGGGCGGCCAGAATACGAGCAGTACTTC CASSWAGRPEYEQYF
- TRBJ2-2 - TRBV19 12 TGTGCCAGTAGTCGACAGGCCGGGGAGCTGTTTTTT CASSRQAGELFF
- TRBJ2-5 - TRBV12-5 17 TGTGCTAGTGGTTTGGCGTCGGGACTTTCAGACCTGTCGACCCAGTACTTC CASGLASGLSDLSTQYF
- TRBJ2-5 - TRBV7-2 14 TGTGCCAGCAGCCCCTATGGGGCGGGGGAGACCCAGTACTTC CASSPYGAGETQYF
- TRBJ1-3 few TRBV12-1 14 TGTGCCAGCAGCATACAACAACTCGGAAACACCATATATTTT CASSIQQLGNTIYF
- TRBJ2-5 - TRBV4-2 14 TGTGCCAGCAGCCAAGTAACAAGACAAGAGACCCAGTACTTC CASSQVTRQETQYF
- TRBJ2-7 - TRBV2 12 TGTGCCAGCTCGACAGGCCACTACGAGCAGTACTTC CASSTGHYEQYF
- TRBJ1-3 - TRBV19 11 TGTGCCAGTAATCTTGGACACACCATATATTTT CASNLGHTIYF
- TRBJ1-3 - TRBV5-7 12 TGTGCCAGCAGCTTAGTTCGGAACACCATATATTTT CASSLVRNTIYF
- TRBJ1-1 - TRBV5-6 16 TGTGCCAGCAGCGTATCAATCAGGGAATTGAACACTGAAGCTTTCTTT CASSVSIRELNTEAFF
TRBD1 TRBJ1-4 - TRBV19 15 TGTGCCAGCCTCCCCCCCGGGACAGAGAATGAAAAACTGTTTTTT CASLPPGTENEKLFF
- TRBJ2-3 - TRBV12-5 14 TGTGCTAGTGGTTCGGCAGGGTCCGTGGATACGCAGTATTTT CASGSAGSVDTQYF
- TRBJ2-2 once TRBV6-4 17 TGTGCCAGCAGTGACTCAGGGGGGCCTAGTGGTTCCGGGGAGCTGTTTTTT CASSDSGGPSGSGELFF
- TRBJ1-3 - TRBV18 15 TGTGCCAGCTCACCAACCAGGGGATCCGGAAACACCATATATTTT CASSPTRGSGNTIYF
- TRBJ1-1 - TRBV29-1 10 TGCAGCGTTGGGTCCACTGAAGCTTTCTTT CSVGSTEAFF
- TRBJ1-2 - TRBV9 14 TGTGCCAGCAGCGCGGGGCGTCCAGAGCATGGCTACACCTTC CASSAGRPEHGYTF
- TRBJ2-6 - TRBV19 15 TGTGCCAGTAGTATCTCGGGGTCTGGGGCCAACGTCCTGACTTTC CASSISGSGANVLTF
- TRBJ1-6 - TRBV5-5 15 TGTGCCAGCAGCTTGGACCCCGGAGGGAATTCACCCCTCCACTTT CASSLDPGGNSPLHF
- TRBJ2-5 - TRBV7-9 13 TGTGCCAGCAGCTTAATAGAACAAGAGACCCAGTACTTC CASSLIEQETQYF
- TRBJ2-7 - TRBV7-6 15 TGTGCCAGCAGCTTAGCGCAGGGCAGGGGCTACGAGCAGTACTTC CASSLAQGRGYEQYF
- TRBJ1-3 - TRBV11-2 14 TGTGCCAGCAGCTCCGGGCTCTCTGGAAACACCATATATTTT CASSSGLSGNTIYF
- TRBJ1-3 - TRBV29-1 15 TGCAGCGGTTTTACTACAGGGTCCGGTGGAAACACCATATATTTT CSGFTTGSGGNTIYF
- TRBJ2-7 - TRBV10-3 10 TGTGCCACAGGCGGGTACGAGCAGTACTTC CATGGYEQYF
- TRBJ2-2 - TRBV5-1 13 TGCGCCAGCAGCTTGGCGGAGGGTGGGGAGCTGTTTTTT CASSLAEGGELFF
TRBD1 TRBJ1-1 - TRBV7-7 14 TGTGCTAGCAGCCCGGGACAGGGTAGCGCTGAAGCTTTCTTT CASSPGQGSAEAFF
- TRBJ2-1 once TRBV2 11 TGTGCCAGCTCGCCCTACAATGAGCAGTTCTTC CASSPYNEQFF
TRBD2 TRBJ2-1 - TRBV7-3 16 TGTGCCAGCAGCTTAGGGCTAGCGGGGGCCAGCAATGAGCAGTTCTTC CASSLGLAGASNEQFF
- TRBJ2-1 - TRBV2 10 TGTGCCAGCAGTGATAGAGGGCCCTTCTTC CASSDRGPFF
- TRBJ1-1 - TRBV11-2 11 TGTGCCAGCAGTCTGATGGTTGAAGCTTTCTTT CASSLMVEAFF
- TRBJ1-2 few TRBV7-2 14 TGTGCCAGCAGCTTAGCGACACTTAACTATGGCTACACCTTC CASSLATLNYGYTF
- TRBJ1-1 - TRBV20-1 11 TGCAGTGGTTGGGAGAACACTGAAGCTTTCTTT CSGWENTEAFF